Presented here are 20 T cell receptor beta chains from one specimen sequenced in a study of T cell repertoires in cytomegalovirus infection. TCRdb re-derived calls from the reads in MiXCR, one entry per CDR3 protein. The sample has 200,000 or so distinct CDR3 sequences, roughly 27% seen once; the top ten hold under 35%. The sample was PBMCs. The origin of the receptors is a human donor in good health (CMV status not recorded). Some clones in this sample may be carry-over from other donors' samples.

This clonotype has at least ten counts. This rearrangement joins TRBV7-2 to TRBJ1-1; tentatively, D is TRBD1 (6 bases). V lost 5 bases to trimming and J lost 4 bases, with 14 bases between them. CDR1 SGHTA and CDR2 FQGNSA come from the germline V gene. This CDR3 region has 14 residues. The CDR3 here is CASSLRTASTEAFF. The CDR3 nucleotides read TGTGCCAGCAGCCTTCGGACAGCCTCCACTGAAGCTTTCTTT. The variable domain in full, completed from reference TRBV7-2 and TRBJ1-1, reads GAGVSQSPSNKVTEKGKDVELRCDPISGHTALYWYRQSLGQGLEFLIYFQGNSAPDKSGLPSDRFSAERTGGSVSTLTIQRTQQEDSAVYLCASSLRTASTEAFFGQGTRLTVV.

The J gene is TRBJ2-2, the V gene TRBV20-1, with D perhaps matching TRBD1 (6 bases). Trimming cost V 2 bases and J 1 base, with 8 bases left between them. CDR1 DFQATT and CDR2 SNEGSKA come from the germline V gene (reference sequence). This CDR3 comprises 14 residues. CDR3 sequence: CSARPGQNTGELFF. CDR3 bases: TGCAGTGCTAGACCGGGACAGAACACCGGGGAGCTGTTTTTT.

This clonotype was picked up many times. The V gene is TRBV2, the J gene TRBJ1-1; 11 bases fit TRBD1. Trimming cost V 4 bases and J 12 bases; bases outside gene matches: 10. The CDR3 is 14 residues long. The germline CDR1 and CDR2 sequences are SNHLY and FYNNEI. The CDR3 coding sequence is TGTGCCAGCAGTGCCCTCAGGACAGGGGGCGAACCTTTCTTT. The encoded protein is CASSALRTGGEPFF.

This rearrangement joins TRBV29-1 to TRBJ2-1, with 8 positions matching TRBD1. The CDR3 loop spans 15 amino acids. CDR1 is SQVTM, CDR2 ANQGSEA, per germline. V lost 0 bases and J lost 6; bases outside the gene matches: 7. CDR3 in amino acids: CSVEELTGVGNEQFF. In DNA, the CDR3 is TGCAGCGTTGAAGAACTGACAGGGGTTGGCAATGAGCAGTTCTTC.

The chain uses TRBV6-5 and TRBJ1-2; tentatively, D is TRBD1 (6 bases). CDR3 size: 15 residues. Germline-derived CDR1 and CDR2 are MNHEY and SVGAGI. V was trimmed by 2 bases and J by 0 bases, leaving 10 bases between them. CDR3 sequence: CASSYTTGANYGYTF. The CDR3 coding sequence is TGTGCCAGCAGTTACACGACAGGAGCTAACTATGGCTACACCTTC.

This clonotype was seen at least ten times. The genes are TRBV19 and TRBJ2-5; TRBD1 aligns across 9 bases. J was trimmed by 5 bases and V by 5 bases; bases with no gene match: 3. The CDR3 extends over 13 amino acids. In germline, CDR1 is LNHDA, CDR2 SQIVND (reference sequence). CDR3 coding DNA: TGTGCCAGTAGTGGGACAGGGAGGGAGACCCAGTACTTC. Protein product: CASSGTGRETQYF. Combining the CDR3 with reference TRBV19 and TRBJ2-5 gives the whole variable domain DGGITQSPKYLFRKEGQNVTLSCEQNLNHDAMYWYRQDPGQGLRLIYYSQIVNDFQKGDIAEGYSVSREKKESFPLTVTSAQKNPTAFYLCASSGTGRETQYFGPGTRLLVL.

This clonotype was counted at least ten times. The chain is built from TRBV7-2 and TRBJ1-1, with D possibly being TRBD1 (6 bases). Germline CDR1 is SGHTA and CDR2 is FQGNSA. V lost 1 base and J 13 bases, leaving 22 bases between the germline ends. This CDR3 is 15 amino acids long. The CDR3 here is CASSLVAIGGRSLFF. In DNA, the CDR3 is TGTGCCAGCAGCTTAGTAGCTATCGGGGGGCGCAGCCTTTTCTTT.

This chain links TRBV11-3 with TRBJ2-2, with D unresolved. The length of the CDR3 is 13 residues. CDR1 is SGHNT and CDR2 is YENEEA in the germline V gene. The V end lost 5 bases, the J end lost 6 bases, and 10 bases lay between the germline ends. The CDR3 is CASSADWAGELFF. For the CDR3, the DNA is TGTGCCAGCAGCGCCGACTGGGCCGGGGAGCTGTTTTTT.

This clonotype was observed a few times. The chain carries TRBV29-1 and TRBJ2-7; tentatively, D is TRBD1 (5 bases). V was cut by 0 bases and J by 0 bases, with 12 bases left in between. Looked up from germline, CDR1 is SQVTM and CDR2 is ANQGSEA. The CDR3 extends over 15 amino acids. CDR3 nucleotide sequence: TGCAGCGTTGAAGACGGCAGGGCTAGCTCCTACGAGCAGTACTTC. Amino acids: CSVEDGRASSYEQYF.

The chain carries TRBV2 and TRBJ2-1; 8 nucleotides agree with TRBD1. CDR1 is SNHLY, CDR2 FYNNEI, per germline. Trimming removed 7 bases from V and 2 bases from J; junction bases left unmatched: 1. The CDR3 contains 13 residues. CDR3 sequence reads: CASTGQAYNEQFF. DNA of the CDR3: TGTGCCAGCACGGGACAGGCCTACAATGAGCAGTTCTTC. Based on the CDR3 plus reference TRBV2 and TRBJ2-1, the full variable domain is EPEVTQTPSHQVTQMGQEVILRCVPISNHLYFYWYRQILGQKVEFLVSFYNNEISEKSEIFDDQFSVERPDGSNFTLKIRSTKLEDSAMYFCASTGQAYNEQFFGPGTRLTVL.

The rearrangement joins TRBV6-5 to TRBJ2-3; 12 bases align to TRBD2. The CDR3 spans 15 residues. V gave up 3 bases and J gave up 7 bases; unmatched junction bases: 5. Germline V gene lookup returns CDR1 MNHEY and CDR2 SVGAGI. The CDR3 region is CASSYLAGGLNTQYF. DNA for the CDR3: TGTGCCAGCAGTTATCTAGCGGGGGGGTTGAATACGCAGTATTTT.

The gene calls are TRBV5-6 and TRBJ1-5; 12 nucleotides match TRBD1. Germline V gene data show CDR1 as SGHDT and CDR2 as YYEEEE. Trimming removed 0 bases from V and 2 bases from J; junction bases left unmatched: 9. The CDR3 sequence is 19 residues long. CDR3 sequence: CASSLAGGQGAGGNQPQHF. The DNA for the CDR3 is TGTGCCAGCAGCTTGGCGGGGGGACAGGGGGCTGGCGGCAATCAGCCCCAGCATTTT.

This clonotype was observed at least ten times. V is TRBV13 and J is TRBJ2-7; TRBD1 aligns across 9 bases. The CDR3 runs to 16 residues. After removal of 7 bases from V and 1 base from J, the junction contained 11 bases not matched to a gene. Germline lookup yields CDR1 PRHDT and CDR2 FYEKMQ (reference sequence). CDR3 DNA sequence: TGTGCCAGCACCTCCTATTCCGGGACAGGGTCCTACGAGCAGTACTTC. Protein product: CASTSYSGTGSYEQYF.

In this sample, this clonotype turned up a few times. The chain employs TRBV12-3 or TRBV12-4 and TRBJ2-1; 9 bases are shared with TRBD2. The CDR3 has 16 amino acids. The V segment lost 4 bases and the J segment 5 bases; nucleotides outside the gene matches: 9. The DNA of the CDR3 is TGTGCCAGCAGTTGGCGCGGGGGGGCCGGAAACAATGAGCAGTTCTTC. This encodes CASSWRGGAGNNEQFF.

The rearrangement links TRBV12-5 to TRBJ2-7; maybe TRBD2 (5 bases). CDR3 length: 12 amino acids. CDR1 is LGHNT, CDR2 FRNRAP, per germline. V lost 5 bases to trimming and J lost 6 bases, with 11 bases between them. The CDR3 loop is CASGIRAAEQYF. The CDR3 nucleotides are TGTGCTAGTGGTATACGAGCGGCCGAGCAGTACTTC.

This chain uses TRBV29-1 with TRBJ2-3; maybe TRBD1 (6 bases). V was clipped by 7 bases and J by 4 bases, with 12 bases between them. The CDR3 spans 12 residues. CDR1 and CDR2 (germline): SQVTM, ANQGSEA. CDR3 residues: CSAKQGPDTQYF. The CDR3 region has the DNA TGCAGCGCTAAACAGGGCCCAGATACGCAGTATTTT.

In this sample, this clonotype turned up many times. The CDR3 nucleotides read TGTGCCAGCAGCCCGAAGGGGGGAGGGACCCAGTACTTC. It codes for CASSPKGGGTQYF. V is TRBV7-3 and J is TRBJ2-5; D may correspond to TRBD1 or TRBD2 (6 bases each). Germline-derived CDR1 and CDR2 are SGHTA and FQGTGA. The CDR3 consists of 13 residues. V gave up 5 bases and J gave up 7 bases, with 14 bases separating them. Filled out from reference TRBV7-3 and TRBJ2-5, the complete variable domain reads GAGVSQTPSNKVTEKGKYVELRCDPISGHTALYWYRQSLGQGPEFLIYFQGTGAADDSGLPNDRFFAVRPEGSVSTLKIQRTERGDSAVYLCASSPKGGGTQYFGPGTRLLVL.

V usage is TRBV6-1 and J usage is TRBJ1-1; possible D gene TRBD1, 6 bases. Looked up from germline, CDR1 is MNHNS and CDR2 is SASEGT. V was shortened by 4 bases and J by 5 bases, with 11 bases between the two germline ends. The CDR3 covers 13 residues. The CDR3 DNA reads TGTGCCAGCAGTGTACAGGGTAAGACTGAAGCTTTCTTT. It specifies CASSVQGKTEAFF.

The chain has TRBV5-1 and TRBJ2-5, with a weak D call TRBD1 (5 bases). V shed 0 bases and J shed 4 bases, with 19 bases lying between them. The germline gives CDR1 SGHRS, CDR2 YFSETQ. There are 17 residues in the CDR3. Written as DNA, the CDR3 is TGCGCCAGCAGCTTGGGGGGCGTAGGCTTCTCGACAGAGACCCAGTACTTC. This encodes CASSLGGVGFSTETQYF.

The sample holds a few counts of this clonotype. This chain joins TRBV11-2 and TRBJ2-2, with TRBD2 matching over 7 bases. This CDR3 has 16 residues. Trimming cost V 5 bases and J 5 bases; bases outside gene matches: 11. Germline lookup yields CDR1 SGHAT and CDR2 FQNNGV. The chain's CDR3 is CASSLGAPGGTGELFF. The CDR3 DNA is TGTGCCAGCAGCCTAGGGGCTCCCGGGGGGACCGGGGAGCTGTTTTTT.